The present T cell receptor beta chain was sequenced within a study of cytomegalovirus exposure and HLA in healthy donors. Amplification used 60 Vbeta primers and 13 Jbeta primers. Profiling relied on immunoSEQ multiplex PCR, and the TCRdb table lists in-frame clones only, not all of them. The profile covers more than 130,000 clones, with roughly two thirds appearing a single time and over 13% taken by the ten largest. With 4 bases clipped from V and 0 bases from J, the junction kept 6 bases outside the gene matches. The CDR3 totals 15 residues. Germline assignment: CDR1 SGHRS and CDR2 YFSETQ. Regarding this clone: This sample includes further DNA sequences coding for the same CDR3.

The sequenced material came from PBMCs. The receptor was derived from a human donor in good health. This rearrangement joins TRBV5-1 to TRBJ1-1; 7 nucleotides line up with TRBD1. CDR3 sequence: CASSLRQGMNTEAFF. The DNA for the CDR3 is TGCGCCAGCAGCCTCCGACAGGGAATGAACACTGAAGCTTTCTTT.